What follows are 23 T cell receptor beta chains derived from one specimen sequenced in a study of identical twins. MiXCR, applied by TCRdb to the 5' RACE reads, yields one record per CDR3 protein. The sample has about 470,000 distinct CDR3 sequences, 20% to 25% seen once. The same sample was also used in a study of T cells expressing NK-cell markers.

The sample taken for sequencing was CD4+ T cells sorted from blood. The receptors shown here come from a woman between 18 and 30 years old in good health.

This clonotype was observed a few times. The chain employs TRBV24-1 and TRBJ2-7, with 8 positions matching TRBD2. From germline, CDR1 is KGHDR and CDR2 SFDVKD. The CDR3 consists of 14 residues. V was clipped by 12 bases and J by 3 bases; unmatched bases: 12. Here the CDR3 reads CAAPGLAGLYEQYF. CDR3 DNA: TGTGCCGCCCCCGGCCTAGCGGGCCTCTACGAGCAGTACTTC.

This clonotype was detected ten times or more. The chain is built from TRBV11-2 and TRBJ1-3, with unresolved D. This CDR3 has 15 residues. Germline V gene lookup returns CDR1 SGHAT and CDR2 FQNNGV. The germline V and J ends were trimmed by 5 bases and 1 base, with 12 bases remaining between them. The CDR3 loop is CASSHPGRSGNTIYF. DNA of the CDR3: TGTGCCAGCAGCCACCCCGGCCGTTCTGGAAACACCATATATTTT. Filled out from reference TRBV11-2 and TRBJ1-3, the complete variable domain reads EAGVAQSPRYKIIEKRQSVAFWCNPISGHATLYWYQQILGQGPKLLIQFQNNGVVDDSQLPKDRFSAERLKGVDSTLKIQPAKLEDSAVYLCASSHPGRSGNTIYFGEGSWLTVV.

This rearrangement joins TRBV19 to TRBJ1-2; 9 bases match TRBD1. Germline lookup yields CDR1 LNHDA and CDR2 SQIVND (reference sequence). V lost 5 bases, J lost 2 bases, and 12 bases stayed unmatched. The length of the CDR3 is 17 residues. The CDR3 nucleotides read TGTGCCAGTAGTGGGACAGGGTACCGAGGGCTCAACTATGGCTACACCTTC. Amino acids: CASSGTGYRGLNYGYTF.

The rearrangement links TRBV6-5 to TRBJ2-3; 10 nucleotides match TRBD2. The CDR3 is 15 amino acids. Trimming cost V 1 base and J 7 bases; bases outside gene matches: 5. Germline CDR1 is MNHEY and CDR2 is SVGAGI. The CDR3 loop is CASSYWASGSNTQYF. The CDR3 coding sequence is TGTGCCAGCAGTTACTGGGCTAGCGGGAGCAATACGCAGTATTTT.

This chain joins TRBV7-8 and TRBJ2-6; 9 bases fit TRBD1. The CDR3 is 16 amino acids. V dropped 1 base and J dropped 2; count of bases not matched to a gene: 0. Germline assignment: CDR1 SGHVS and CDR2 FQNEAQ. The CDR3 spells CASSLDRGPGANVLTF. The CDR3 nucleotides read TGTGCCAGCAGCTTAGACAGGGGGCCTGGGGCCAACGTCCTGACTTTC.

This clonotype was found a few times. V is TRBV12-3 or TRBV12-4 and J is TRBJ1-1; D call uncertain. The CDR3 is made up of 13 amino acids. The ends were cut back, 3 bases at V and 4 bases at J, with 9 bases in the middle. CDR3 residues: CASSFSAPTEAFF. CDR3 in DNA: TGTGCCAGCAGTTTCTCGGCCCCCACTGAAGCTTTCTTT.

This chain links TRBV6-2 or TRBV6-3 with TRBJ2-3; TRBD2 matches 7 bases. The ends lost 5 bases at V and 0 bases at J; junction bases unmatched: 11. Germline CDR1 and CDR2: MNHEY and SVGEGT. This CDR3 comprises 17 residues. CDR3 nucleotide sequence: TGTGCCAGCAGTCCCTGGAGGGCGGGAGCTAGCACAGATACGCAGTATTTT. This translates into CASSPWRAGASTDTQYF.

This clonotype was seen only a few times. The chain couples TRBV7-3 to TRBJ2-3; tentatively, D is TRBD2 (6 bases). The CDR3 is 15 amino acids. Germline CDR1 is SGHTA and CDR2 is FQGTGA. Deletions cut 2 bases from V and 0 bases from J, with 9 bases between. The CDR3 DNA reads TGTGCCAGCAGCTTATGGGGGGAGAGCACAGATACGCAGTATTTT. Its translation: CASSLWGESTDTQYF.

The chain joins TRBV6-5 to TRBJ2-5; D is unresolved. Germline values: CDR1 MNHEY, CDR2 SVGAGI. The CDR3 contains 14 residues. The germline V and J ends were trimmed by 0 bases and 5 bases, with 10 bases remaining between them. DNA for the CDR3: TGTGCCAGCAGTTACTCGACTTGTACGGAGACCCAGTACTTC. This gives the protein CASSYSTCTETQYF.

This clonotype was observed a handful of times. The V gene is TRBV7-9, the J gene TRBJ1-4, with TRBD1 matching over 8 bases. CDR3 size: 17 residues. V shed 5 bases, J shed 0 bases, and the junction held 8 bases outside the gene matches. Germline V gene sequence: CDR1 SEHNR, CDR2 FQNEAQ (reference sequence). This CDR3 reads CASSPGQGAATNEKLFF. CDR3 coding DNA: TGTGCCAGCAGCCCTGGACAGGGTGCGGCAACTAATGAAAAACTGTTTTTT.

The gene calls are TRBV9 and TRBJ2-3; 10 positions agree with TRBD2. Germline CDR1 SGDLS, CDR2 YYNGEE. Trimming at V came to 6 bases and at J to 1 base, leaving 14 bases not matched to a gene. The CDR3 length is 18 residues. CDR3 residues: CASTGSGGAPYRTDTQYF. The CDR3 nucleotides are TGTGCCAGCACGGGGAGCGGGGGGGCTCCCTATCGCACAGATACGCAGTATTTT.

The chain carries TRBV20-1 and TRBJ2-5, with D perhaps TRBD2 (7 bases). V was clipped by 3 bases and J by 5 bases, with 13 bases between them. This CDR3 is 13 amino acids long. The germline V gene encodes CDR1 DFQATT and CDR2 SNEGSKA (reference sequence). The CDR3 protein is CSASRGAKETQYF. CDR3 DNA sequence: TGCAGTGCTAGTCGGGGGGCCAAGGAGACCCAGTACTTC.

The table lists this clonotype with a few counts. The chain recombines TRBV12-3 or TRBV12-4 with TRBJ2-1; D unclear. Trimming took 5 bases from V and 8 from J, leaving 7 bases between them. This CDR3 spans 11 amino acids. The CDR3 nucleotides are TGTGCCAGCAGTCCGCATTATGAGCAGTTCTTC. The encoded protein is CASSPHYEQFF.

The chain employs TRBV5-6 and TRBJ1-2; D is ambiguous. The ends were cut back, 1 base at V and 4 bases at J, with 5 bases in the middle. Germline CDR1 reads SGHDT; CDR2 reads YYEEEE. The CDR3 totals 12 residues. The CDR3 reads CASSLSIYGYTF. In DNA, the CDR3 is TGTGCCAGCAGCTTGAGCATCTATGGCTACACCTTC.

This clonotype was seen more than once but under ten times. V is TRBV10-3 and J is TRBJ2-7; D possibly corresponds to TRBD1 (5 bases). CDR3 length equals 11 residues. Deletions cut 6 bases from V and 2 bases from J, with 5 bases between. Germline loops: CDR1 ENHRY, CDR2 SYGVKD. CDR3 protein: CAIRTAYEQYF. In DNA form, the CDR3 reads TGTGCCATCAGGACAGCCTACGAGCAGTACTTC.

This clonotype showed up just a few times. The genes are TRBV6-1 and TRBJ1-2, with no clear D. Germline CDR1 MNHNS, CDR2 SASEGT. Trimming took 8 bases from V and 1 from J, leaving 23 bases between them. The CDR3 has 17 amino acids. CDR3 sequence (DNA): TGTGCCAGCCGGCTCCGATTCGGCCCGTCACTTAACTATGGCTACACCTTC. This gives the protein CASRLRFGPSLNYGYTF.

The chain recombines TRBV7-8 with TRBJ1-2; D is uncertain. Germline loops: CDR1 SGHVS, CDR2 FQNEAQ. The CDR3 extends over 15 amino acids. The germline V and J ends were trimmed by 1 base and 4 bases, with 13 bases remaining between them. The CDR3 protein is CASSLVRGVGYGYTF. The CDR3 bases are TGTGCCAGCAGCTTAGTACGGGGAGTCGGCTATGGCTACACCTTC.

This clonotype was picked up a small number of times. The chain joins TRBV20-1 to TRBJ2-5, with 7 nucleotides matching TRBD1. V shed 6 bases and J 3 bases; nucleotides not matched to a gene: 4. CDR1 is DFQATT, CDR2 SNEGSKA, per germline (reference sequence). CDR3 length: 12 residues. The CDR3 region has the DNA TGCAGTGCCTGGGACAGAAAAGAGACCCAGTACTTC. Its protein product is CSAWDRKETQYF.

The CDR3 DNA is TGCAGTGCCCCTCTAGATCCCGGGACTCGTAGCACAGATACGCAGTATTTT. Amino acids: CSAPLDPGTRSTDTQYF. The gene calls are TRBV20-1 and TRBJ2-3; D might be TRBD2 (6 bases). Per germline, CDR1 DFQATT and CDR2 SNEGSKA (reference sequence). Trimming stripped 6 bases from V and 0 bases from J, with 22 bases between. The CDR3 runs 17 residues.

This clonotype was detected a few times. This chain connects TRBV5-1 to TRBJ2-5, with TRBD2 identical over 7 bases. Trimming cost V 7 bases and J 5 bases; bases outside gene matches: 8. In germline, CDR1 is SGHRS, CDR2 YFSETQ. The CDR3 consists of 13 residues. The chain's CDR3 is CASRTSDGETQYF. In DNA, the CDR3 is TGCGCCAGCCGGACTAGTGACGGGGAGACCCAGTACTTC.

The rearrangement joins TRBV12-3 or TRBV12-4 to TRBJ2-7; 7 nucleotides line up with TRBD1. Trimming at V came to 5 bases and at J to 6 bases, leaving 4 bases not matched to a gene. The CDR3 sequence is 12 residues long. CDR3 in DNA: TGTGCCAGCAGTCCGAGGGGGCGCGAGCAGTACTTC. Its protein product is CASSPRGREQYF.

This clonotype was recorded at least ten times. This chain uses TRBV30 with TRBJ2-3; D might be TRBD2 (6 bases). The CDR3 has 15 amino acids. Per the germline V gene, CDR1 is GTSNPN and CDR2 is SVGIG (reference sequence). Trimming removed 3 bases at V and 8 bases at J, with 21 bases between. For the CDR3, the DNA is TGTGCCTGGAGGGCCGGGACTGCACCTCAGGGTACGCAGTATTTT. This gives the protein CAWRAGTAPQGTQYF.

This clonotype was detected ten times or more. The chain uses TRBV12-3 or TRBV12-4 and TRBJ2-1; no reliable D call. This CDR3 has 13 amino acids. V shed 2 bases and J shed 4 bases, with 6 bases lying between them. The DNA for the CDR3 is TGTGCCAGCAGTTTAAAGGGATACAATGAGCAGTTCTTC. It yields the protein CASSLKGYNEQFF.